This TCR beta chain is from a study of vaccination and CD4 T cells after COVID-19. Study in general: The peptides that stimulated the cells were overlapping spike peptides from SARS-CoV-2, HCoV-NL63, HCoV-OC43 and HCoV-229E. General study points: Spike mono-reactivity marked 304 of 307 vaccine-specific clones in convalescent patients. From approximately 21 to 40, the median of SARS-CoV-2-reactive clonotypes rose without reaching significance.

Treatment denoted: approximately 11-day PBMC culture with coronavirus spike peptide pools or control peptides (ViraFEST assay). From the unexposed donor, CD4+ T cells were collected ahead of the COVID-19 pandemic (2011-2018). Expanded clonotypes were found by TCR sequencing after peptide-pool stimulation (ViraFEST). This clonotype was detected a few times. Its antigen is as yet unknown. Cultured CD4+ T cells had their DNA profiled by the Oncomine TCR Beta short-read assay. TCRdb fed the PCR reads into MiXCR, producing one record per CDR3 protein. The data contain under 8,000 distinct CDR3 sequences, less than 55% of them seen just once; the ten biggest clones take up around 32%. CDR3 length: 13 residues. Germline V CDR1 and CDR2: SGHAT, FQNNGV.

This receptor was identified in a human donor in good health. The sequenced sample consisted of CD4+ T cells from blood, cultured in vitro. The V and J genes are TRBV11-2 and TRBJ1-2, with 9 nucleotides matching TRBD1. Here the CDR3 DNA reads TGTGCAGTTTGGGACAGGGAGGTGGGTGGCTACACCTTC. As protein: CAVWDREVGGYTF.